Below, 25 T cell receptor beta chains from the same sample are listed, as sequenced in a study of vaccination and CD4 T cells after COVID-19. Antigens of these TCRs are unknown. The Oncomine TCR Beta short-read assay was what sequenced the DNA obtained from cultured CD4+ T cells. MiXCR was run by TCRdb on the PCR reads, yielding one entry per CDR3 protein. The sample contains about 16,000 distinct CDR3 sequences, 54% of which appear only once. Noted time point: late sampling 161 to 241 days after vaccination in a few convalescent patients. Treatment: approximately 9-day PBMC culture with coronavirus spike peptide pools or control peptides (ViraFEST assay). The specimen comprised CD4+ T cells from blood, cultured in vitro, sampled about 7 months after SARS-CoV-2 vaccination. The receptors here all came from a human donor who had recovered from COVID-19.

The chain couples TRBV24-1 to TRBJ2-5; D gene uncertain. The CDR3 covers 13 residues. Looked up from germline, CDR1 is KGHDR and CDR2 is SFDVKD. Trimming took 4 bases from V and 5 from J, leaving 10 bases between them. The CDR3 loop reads CATSDPTLETQYF. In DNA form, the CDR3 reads TGTGCCACCAGTGACCCCACCCTGGAGACCCAGTACTTC.

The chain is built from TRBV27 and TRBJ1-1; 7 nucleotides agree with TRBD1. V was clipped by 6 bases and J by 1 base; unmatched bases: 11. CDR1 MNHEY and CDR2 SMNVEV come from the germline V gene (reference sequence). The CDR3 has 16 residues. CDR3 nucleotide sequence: TGTGCCAGCAGCCGAATACAGGGGACAGCGAACACTGAAGCTTTCTTT. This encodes CASSRIQGTANTEAFF.

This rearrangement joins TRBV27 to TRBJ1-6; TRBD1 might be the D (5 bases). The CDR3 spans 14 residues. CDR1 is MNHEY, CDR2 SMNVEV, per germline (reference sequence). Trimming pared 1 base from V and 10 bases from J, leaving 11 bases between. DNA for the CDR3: TGTGCCAGCAGTTTATGGGGGGTCGGGTCACCCCTCCACTTT. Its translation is CASSLWGVGSPLHF.

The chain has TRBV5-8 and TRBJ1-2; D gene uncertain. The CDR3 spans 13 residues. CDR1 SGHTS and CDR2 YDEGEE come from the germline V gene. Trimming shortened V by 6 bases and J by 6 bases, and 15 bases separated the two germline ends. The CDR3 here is CASTPLFGNGYTF. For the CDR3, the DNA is TGTGCCAGCACCCCTCTATTCGGGAATGGCTACACCTTC.

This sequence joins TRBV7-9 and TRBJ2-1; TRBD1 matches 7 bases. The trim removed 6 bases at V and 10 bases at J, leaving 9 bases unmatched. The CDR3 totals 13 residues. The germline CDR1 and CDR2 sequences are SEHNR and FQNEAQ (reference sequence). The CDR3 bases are TGTGCCAGCAGACCTGACAGGGTTAACGAGCAGTTCTTC. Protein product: CASRPDRVNEQFF.

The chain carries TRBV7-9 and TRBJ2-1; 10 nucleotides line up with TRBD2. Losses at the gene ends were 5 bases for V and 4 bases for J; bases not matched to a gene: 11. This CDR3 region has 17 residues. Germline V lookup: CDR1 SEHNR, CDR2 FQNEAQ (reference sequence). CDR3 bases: TGTGCCAGCAGCCGAGAATGGGGACTAGCGCCGTACAATGAGCAGTTCTTC. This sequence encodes CASSREWGLAPYNEQFF.

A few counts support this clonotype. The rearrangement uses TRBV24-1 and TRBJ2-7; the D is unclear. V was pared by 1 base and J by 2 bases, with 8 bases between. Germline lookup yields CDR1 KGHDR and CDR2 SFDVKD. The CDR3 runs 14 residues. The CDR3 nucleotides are TGTGCCACCAGTGATTTCAACAAACCCTACGAGCAGTACTTC. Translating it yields CATSDFNKPYEQYF.

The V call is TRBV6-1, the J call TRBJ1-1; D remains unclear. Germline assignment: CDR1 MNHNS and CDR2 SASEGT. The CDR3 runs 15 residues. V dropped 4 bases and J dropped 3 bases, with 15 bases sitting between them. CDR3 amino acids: CASSALRATDTEAFF. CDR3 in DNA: TGTGCCAGCAGTGCCCTTCGTGCAACTGACACTGAAGCTTTCTTT.

In DNA form, the CDR3 reads TGTGCCAGCACCCCCAACTCTGCGGGGGAGCAGTACTTC. Translated, it gives CASTPNSAGEQYF. The chain recombines TRBV6-1 with TRBJ2-7; D possibly corresponds to TRBD2 (6 bases). There are 13 residues in the CDR3. The germline CDR1 and CDR2 sequences are MNHNS and SASEGT. Trimming shortened V by 7 bases and J by 7 bases, and 17 bases separated the two germline ends.

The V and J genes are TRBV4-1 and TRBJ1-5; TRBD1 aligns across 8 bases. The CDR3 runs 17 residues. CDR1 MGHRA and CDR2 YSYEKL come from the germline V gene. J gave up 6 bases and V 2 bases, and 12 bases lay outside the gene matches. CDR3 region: CASSQIGRTGFFQPQHF. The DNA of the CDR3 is TGCGCCAGCAGCCAAATTGGCCGGACAGGGTTTTTTCAGCCCCAGCATTTT.

The CDR3 reads CASSLRRGGASDEQFF. The DNA for the CDR3 is TGTGCCAGCAGCTTAAGACGCGGGGGGGCCTCGGATGAGCAGTTCTTC. The V gene is TRBV7-3, the J gene TRBJ2-1; 9 bases are shared with TRBD2. CDR3 length: 16 amino acids. Germline lookup yields CDR1 SGHTA and CDR2 FQGTGA. Germline trimming cut 1 base from V and 8 bases from J; bases unmatched to any gene: 9. Together with reference TRBV7-3 and TRBJ2-1, the CDR3 gives the full variable domain: GAGVSQTPSNKVTEKGKYVELRCDPISGHTALYWYRQSLGQGPEFLIYFQGTGAADDSGLPNDRFFAVRPEGSVSTLKIQRTERGDSAVYLCASSLRRGGASDEQFFGPGTRLTVL.

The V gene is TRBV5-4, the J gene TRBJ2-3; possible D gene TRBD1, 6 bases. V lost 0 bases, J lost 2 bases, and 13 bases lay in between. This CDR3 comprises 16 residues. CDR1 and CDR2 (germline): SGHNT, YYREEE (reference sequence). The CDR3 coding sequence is TGTGCCAGCAGCTTGGCCGCAGGGGCGTACACAGATACGCAGTATTTT. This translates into CASSLAAGAYTDTQYF.

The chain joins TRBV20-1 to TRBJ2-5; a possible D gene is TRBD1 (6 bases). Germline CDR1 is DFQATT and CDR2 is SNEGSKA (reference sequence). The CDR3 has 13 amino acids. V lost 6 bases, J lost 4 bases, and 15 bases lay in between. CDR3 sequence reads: CSASQGFGETQYF. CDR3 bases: TGCAGTGCCTCTCAGGGGTTCGGAGAGACCCAGTACTTC.

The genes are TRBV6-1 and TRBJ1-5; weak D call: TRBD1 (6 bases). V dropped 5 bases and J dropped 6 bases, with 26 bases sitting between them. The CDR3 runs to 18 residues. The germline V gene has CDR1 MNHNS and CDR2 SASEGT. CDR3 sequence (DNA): TGTGCCAGCAGTCGTTACACGGTAAACAGGGTGGGCTCTCAGCCCCAGCATTTT. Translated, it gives CASSRYTVNRVGSQPQHF.

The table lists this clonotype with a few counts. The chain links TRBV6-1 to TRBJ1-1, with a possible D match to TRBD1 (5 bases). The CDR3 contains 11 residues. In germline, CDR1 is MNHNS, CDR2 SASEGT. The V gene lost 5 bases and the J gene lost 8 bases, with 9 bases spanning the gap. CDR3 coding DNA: TGTGCCAGCAGTAGGGGACGGGAAGCTTTCTTT. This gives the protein CASSRGREAFF.

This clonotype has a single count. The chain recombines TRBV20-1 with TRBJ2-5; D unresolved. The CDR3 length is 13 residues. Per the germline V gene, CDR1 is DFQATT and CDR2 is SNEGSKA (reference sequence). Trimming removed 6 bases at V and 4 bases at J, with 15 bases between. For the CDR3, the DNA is TGCAGTGCGCCGGCGCAATCTAGAGAGACCCAGTACTTC. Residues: CSAPAQSRETQYF.

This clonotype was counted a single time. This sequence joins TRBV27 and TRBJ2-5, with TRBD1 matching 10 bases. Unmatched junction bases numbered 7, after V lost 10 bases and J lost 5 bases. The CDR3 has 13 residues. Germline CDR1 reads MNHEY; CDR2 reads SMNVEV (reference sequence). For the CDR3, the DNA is TGTGCCACCAGACAGGGGGCAGGTGAGACCCAGTACTTC. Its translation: CATRQGAGETQYF.

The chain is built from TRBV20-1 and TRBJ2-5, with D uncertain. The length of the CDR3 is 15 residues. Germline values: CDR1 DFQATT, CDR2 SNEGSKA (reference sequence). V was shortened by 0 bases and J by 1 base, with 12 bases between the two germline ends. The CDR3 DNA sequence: TGCAGTGCTAGAGATACTGCCAGGATCCAAGAGACCCAGTACTTC. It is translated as CSARDTARIQETQYF.

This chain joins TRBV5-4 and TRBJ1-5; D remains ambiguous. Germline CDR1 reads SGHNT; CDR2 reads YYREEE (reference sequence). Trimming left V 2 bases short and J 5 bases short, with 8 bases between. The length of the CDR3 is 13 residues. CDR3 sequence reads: CASSLGSDQPQHF. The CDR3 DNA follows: TGTGCCAGCAGCTTAGGTTCAGATCAGCCCCAGCATTTT.

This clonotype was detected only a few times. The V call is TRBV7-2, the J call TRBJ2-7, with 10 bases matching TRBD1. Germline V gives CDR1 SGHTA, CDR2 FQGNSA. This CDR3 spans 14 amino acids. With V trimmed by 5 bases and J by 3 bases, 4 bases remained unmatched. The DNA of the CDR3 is TGTGCCAGCAGCCGCTGGACAGGGGGCTACGAGCAGTACTTC. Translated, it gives CASSRWTGGYEQYF. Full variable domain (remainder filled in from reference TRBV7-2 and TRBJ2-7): GAGVSQSPSNKVTEKGKDVELRCDPISGHTALYWYRQSLGQGLEFLIYFQGNSAPDKSGLPSDRFSAERTGGSVSTLTIQRTQQEDSAVYLCASSRWTGGYEQYFGPGTRLTVT.

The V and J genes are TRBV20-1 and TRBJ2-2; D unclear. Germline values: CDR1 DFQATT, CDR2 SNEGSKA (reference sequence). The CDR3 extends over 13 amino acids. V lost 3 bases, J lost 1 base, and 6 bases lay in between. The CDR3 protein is CSARTMNTGELFF. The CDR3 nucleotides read TGCAGTGCTAGGACCATGAACACCGGGGAGCTGTTTTTT.

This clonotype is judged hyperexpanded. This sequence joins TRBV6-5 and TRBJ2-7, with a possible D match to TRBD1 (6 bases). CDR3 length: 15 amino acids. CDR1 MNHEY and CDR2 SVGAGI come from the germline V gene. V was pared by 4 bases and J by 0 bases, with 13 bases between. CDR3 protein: CASSSTGFSSYEQYF. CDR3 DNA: TGTGCCAGCAGTTCAACAGGGTTTTCCTCCTACGAGCAGTACTTC.

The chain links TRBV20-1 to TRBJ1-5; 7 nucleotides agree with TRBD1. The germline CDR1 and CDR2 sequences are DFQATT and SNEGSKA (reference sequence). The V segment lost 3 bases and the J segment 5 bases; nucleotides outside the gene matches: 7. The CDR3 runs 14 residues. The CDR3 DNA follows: TGCAGTGCTAGGCGACAGGGTGGTGATCAGCCCCAGCATTTT. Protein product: CSARRQGGDQPQHF.

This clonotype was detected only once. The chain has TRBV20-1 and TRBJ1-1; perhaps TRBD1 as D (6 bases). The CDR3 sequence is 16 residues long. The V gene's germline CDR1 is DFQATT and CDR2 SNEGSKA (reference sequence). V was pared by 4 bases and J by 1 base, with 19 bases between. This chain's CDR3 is CSAKRSVTGPNTEAFF. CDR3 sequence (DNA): TGCAGTGCTAAGAGAAGTGTCACAGGGCCGAACACTGAAGCTTTCTTT.

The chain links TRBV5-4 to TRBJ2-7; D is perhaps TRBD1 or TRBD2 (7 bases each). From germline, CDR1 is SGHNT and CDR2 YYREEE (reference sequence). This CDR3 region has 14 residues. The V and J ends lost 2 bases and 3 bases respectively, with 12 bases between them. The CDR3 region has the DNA TGTGCCAGCAGCTTCAGGGGGGGCCACTACGAGCAGTACTTC. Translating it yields CASSFRGGHYEQYF.